Listed below are T cell receptor beta chains from one sample, sequenced in a study of tumour-infiltrating T cells in Burkitt lymphoma. Using immunoSEQ multiplex PCR, the repertoire was profiled, and TCRdb retains in-frame clones only, with some absent. The sample holds around 13,000 clones, approximately 85% seen once. Sequenced material: tumor tissue. These receptors were obtained from a human donor with diffuse large B-cell lymphoma. Both conserved end residues are part of each CDR3. A D gene is named only where the DNA matches it firmly. Size values are once, few and many counts, or a class for expanded clones, and some rows have none.

size,J,V,D,DNA,CDR3
NA,TRBJ2-5,TRBV10-3,TRBD1,TGTGCCATCAGTGAGGACAGGGGGCAAGAGACCCAGTACTTC,CAISEDRGQETQYF
once,TRBJ2-7,TRBV7-2,TRBD1,TGTGCCAGCAGCCTTTGGACAGGGAGCTCCTACGAGCAGTACTTC,CASSLWTGSSYEQYF
NA,TRBJ2-3,TRBV27,NA,TGTGCCAGCAGTTCGGGCTCGAGCACAGATACGCAGTATTTT,CASSSGSSTDTQYF
NA,TRBJ1-2,TRBV27,TRBD1,TGTGCCAGCAGTTTCCGTAACACAGGGGTCGGTTATGGCTACACCTTC,CASSFRNTGVGYGYTF
NA,TRBJ2-2,TRBV9,NA,TGTGCCAGCAGCGTAGGGGCAGGGAAGAACACCGGGGAGCTGTTTTTT,CASSVGAGKNTGELFF
NA,TRBJ1-2,TRBV4-2,TRBD1,TGTGCCAGCAGCCAAGATCCCACAGGGGGCAGTTATGGCTACACCTTC,CASSQDPTGGSYGYTF
NA,TRBJ2-1,TRBV29-1,TRBD2,TGCAGCGTTGAGAGCGGGAGAGGCAATGAGCAGTTCTTC,CSVESGRGNEQFF
NA,TRBJ1-3,TRBV19,NA,TGTGCCAGTGGTCGGGGAGGCTCTGGAAACACCATATATTTT,CASGRGGSGNTIYF
NA,TRBJ1-6,TRBV19,TRBD1,TGTGCCAGTAGTACAGGGACAGCGAGTAATTCACCCCTCCACTTT,CASSTGTASNSPLHF
NA,TRBJ1-5,TRBV5-8,NA,TGTGCCAGCAGTGAGAGACAGCCCCAGCATTTT,CASSERQPQHF
NA,TRBJ2-3,TRBV7-2,TRBD2,TGTGCCAGCAGCTTGGAGCTAGCGGGGATCACAGATACGCAGTATTTT,CASSLELAGITDTQYF
NA,TRBJ1-2,TRBV6-1,NA,TGTGCCAGCAGTCTCGGGACGGCACACCAATATGGCTACACCTTC,CASSLGTAHQYGYTF
NA,TRBJ1-1,TRBV5-1,NA,TGCGCCAGCAGCTTGTTAGGGGAGGGGACTGAAGCTTTCTTT,CASSLLGEGTEAFF
NA,TRBJ1-3,TRBV19,NA,TGTGCCAGTAGTATGGTCGTCGGCCCATCTGGAAACACCATATATTTT,CASSMVVGPSGNTIYF
NA,TRBJ2-2,TRBV6-1,NA,TGTGCCAGCAGCTCCGGGCAGCCGAACACCGGGGAGCTGTTTTTT,CASSSGQPNTGELFF
NA,TRBJ2-5,TRBV7-9,NA,TGTGCCAGCAGCTCCCAAGGGGAGACCCAGTACTTC,CASSSQGETQYF
once,TRBJ1-1,TRBV7-3,TRBD1,TGTGCCAGCAGCTCAGGGGGCGCGGACACTGAAGCTTTCTTT,CASSSGGADTEAFF
NA,TRBJ1-2,TRBV4-1,NA,TGCGCCAGCAGCCCGCAATTAGGACATTTCTATGGCTACACCTTC,CASSPQLGHFYGYTF
NA,TRBJ2-7,TRBV4-1,TRBD2,TGCGCCAGCAGCCAAGAAGGCGGGGGGTCCTACGAGCAGTACTTC,CASSQEGGGSYEQYF
few,TRBJ2-6,TRBV9,NA,TGTGCCAGCAGCGTCCACTCTGGGGCCAACGTCCTGACTTTC,CASSVHSGANVLTF
NA,TRBJ2-5,TRBV7-2,NA,TGTGCCAGCAGCTTAGTCGAGGGGTTCGGAGAGACCCAGTACTTC,CASSLVEGFGETQYF
NA,TRBJ2-7,TRBV13,NA,TGTGCCAGCAGCTCGACTAGAAGCTACGAGCAGTACTTC,CASSSTRSYEQYF
NA,TRBJ1-5,TRBV6-5,TRBD1,TGTGCCAGCCGGACAGGCCTAAATCAGCCCCAGCATTTT,CASRTGLNQPQHF
NA,TRBJ2-3,TRBV13,NA,TGTGCCAGCAGCTCCGGAGAGCTGAACACAGATACGCAGTATTTT,CASSSGELNTDTQYF
once,TRBJ1-1,TRBV15,NA,TGTACCACCAGCAGAGAAATTAGTAAACAAGCTTTCTTT,CTTSREISKQAFF
NA,TRBJ2-2,TRBV10-3,NA,TGTGCCATCAGCCCAGTCGGCACCGGGGAGCTGTTTTTT,CAISPVGTGELFF
NA,TRBJ2-2,TRBV14,NA,TGTGCCAGCAGCCAAGACTCTCGGGTGAACACCGGGGAGCTGTTTTTT,CASSQDSRVNTGELFF
NA,TRBJ2-7,TRBV6-5,NA,TGTGCCAGCAGTTGGACGGCGGACCTCATCTACGAGCAGTACTTC,CASSWTADLIYEQYF
NA,TRBJ1-4,TRBV7-7,NA,TGTGCCAGCAGCTTAGAGTTCAGACAACGTGCAACTAATGAAAAACTGTTTTTT,CASSLEFRQRATNEKLFF
NA,TRBJ2-1,TRBV5-4,TRBD2,TGTGCCAGCAGCTTGGGACTAGCGGGGGACAATGAGCAGTTCTTC,CASSLGLAGDNEQFF
NA,TRBJ2-2,TRBV28,NA,TGTGCCAGCAGGAGTACAGGGTCCGGGGAGCTGTTTTTT,CASRSTGSGELFF
NA,TRBJ1-1,TRBV7-6,NA,TGTGCCAGCAGCTTAAAGGAGGGCACTGAAGCTTTCTTT,CASSLKEGTEAFF
NA,TRBJ2-7,TRBV6-5,NA,TGTGCCAGCAGTTACTCGACGGCTTCCTACGAGCAGTACTTC,CASSYSTASYEQYF
NA,TRBJ2-5,TRBV27,TRBD1,TGTGCCAGCAGTCCGGGACAGGGGTTAGAGACCCAGTACTTC,CASSPGQGLETQYF
once,TRBJ2-6,TRBV13,NA,TGTGCCAGCAGCTTATCTTGGGACCAGGGTTTTGGGGCCAACGTCCTGACTTTC,CASSLSWDQGFGANVLTF
NA,TRBJ2-5,TRBV9,NA,TGTGCCAGCAGCGCCGATCTGACAGGCGCCGGGGCCCAGTACTTC,CASSADLTGAGAQYF
NA,TRBJ1-1,TRBV10-3,NA,TGTGCCATCAGTGAGTCTGGGTTACCTGAAGCTTTCTTT,CAISESGLPEAFF
NA,TRBJ2-1,TRBV28,NA,TGTGCCAGCAGTTTATACGTACCCAACAATGAGCAGTTCTTC,CASSLYVPNNEQFF
once,TRBJ1-1,TRBV9,NA,TGTGCCAGCAAGGGCTACATGAACACTGAAGCTTTCTTT,CASKGYMNTEAFF
NA,TRBJ2-3,TRBV27,NA,TGTGCCAGCAGGAGCACAGATACGCAGTATTTT,CASRSTDTQYF
NA,TRBJ1-5,TRBV5-8,TRBD1,TGTGCCAGCAGCCCGACAGGGAGGCAGCCCCAGCATTTT,CASSPTGRQPQHF
NA,TRBJ1-4,TRBV29-1,NA,TGCAGCGTTGAATCGTTCGACAGGTTTCGTGAAAAACTGTTTTTT,CSVESFDRFREKLFF
NA,TRBJ2-7,TRBV29-1,NA,TGCAGCGTTGAAGATCCACACAGAACCTACGAGCAGTACTTC,CSVEDPHRTYEQYF
NA,TRBJ1-4,TRBV18,NA,TGTGCCAGCTCATCACCGGGGTCCGCAACTAATGAAAAACTGTTTTTT,CASSSPGSATNEKLFF
NA,TRBJ2-7,TRBV5-4,TRBD2,TGTGCCAGCAGCCCTGGAGGCTCTAGCGGTTTCTACGAGCAGTACTTC,CASSPGGSSGFYEQYF
NA,TRBJ2-1,TRBV6-5,TRBD1,TGTGCCAGCAGTTTGACAGGGTTGAGCTCCTACAATGAGCAGTTCTTC,CASSLTGLSSYNEQFF
NA,TRBJ2-1,TRBV7-8,NA,TGTGCCAGCAGCGCCTGGACAAAGTTGAATGAGCAGTTCTTC,CASSAWTKLNEQFF
NA,TRBJ2-1,TRBV19,TRBD1,TGTGCCAGTAGTACAAGCGGGACAGGGTCCAATGAGCAGTTCTTC,CASSTSGTGSNEQFF
NA,TRBJ2-3,TRBV10-3,NA,TGTGCCATTGGGAAAGGGAAGTTCAGTACGCAGTATTTT,CAIGKGKFSTQYF
few,TRBJ2-5,TRBV7-2,NA,TGTGCCAGCAGCTTACTTGGGGCCCAAGAGACCCAGTACTTC,CASSLLGAQETQYF
NA,TRBJ2-1,TRBV29-1,TRBD2,TGCAGCGTTGAGGGTAGCGGGGGTTCCTACAATGAGCAGTTCTTC,CSVEGSGGSYNEQFF
once,TRBJ2-5,TRBV25-1,NA,TGTGCCAGCAGTGATCTGGGGGGGCGAGAGACCCAGTACTTC,CASSDLGGRETQYF
NA,TRBJ2-2,TRBV9,NA,TGTGCCAGTTTGGGGCCGGCTGGGGAGCTGTTTTTT,CASLGPAGELFF